What follows describes a single T cell receptor (beta chain). This clone was seen a single time. Its specific antigen is unknown. Base-call qualities are not available, and no considerably larger clone is one nucleotide away. The data are from a study of control samples from healthy donors and cancer patients (TCRdb year 2020). From its cysteine to its phenylalanine, the CDR3 spans 15 amino acids. The CDR3 DNA has 45 bases and is translated from base 1. As encoded in the germline V gene, CDR1 is SGHRS while CDR2 is YFSETQ. V gives up 0 bases and J gives up 4 bases, and the segment between their germline ends measures 12 bases. The library was prepared using the immunoSEQ multiplex PCR assay. TCRdb holds this immuneACCESS table with in-frame rearrangements only. Some clones are missing; in checked studies, unresolved V genes explain under half, and the rest has no known cause. Within this sample are 60,000 to 75,000 clones, with 80% to 90% of them counted one time only. The top ten clonotypes cover 2% to 2.5% of the sample.

The chain is assembled from TRBV5-1 and TRBJ2-3; the best D guess is TRBD1, with 5 bases matching. The clonotype originates from a woman between 45 and 60 years old with head and neck cancer. The sample consisted of PBMCs. In nucleotides, the sequence is TGCGCCAGCAGCTTGGGGCAGGGTGGAGCAGATACGCAGTATTTT. Its translation reads: CASSLGQGGADTQYF.